These 27 T cell receptor beta chains share one sample of origin, sequenced in a study of OX40 agonist ivuxolimab in advanced cancers. Generated by immunoSEQ multiplex PCR, the TCRdb table keeps only in-frame clones and is missing some. This sample has 74,000 or so clones, with 85% to 95% found just once. Here the sequenced sample was CD4+ or CD8+ T cells sorted from blood, taken in a trial of the OX40 agonist ivuxolimab. The receptors stem from an adult with an advanced solid tumor such as melanoma, head and neck, liver or kidney cancer.

The V and J genes are TRBV19 and TRBJ1-2; 7 bases are a match to TRBD1. This CDR3 has 17 amino acids. Germline V lookup: CDR1 LNHDA, CDR2 SQIVND (reference sequence). The trim removed 4 bases at V and 6 bases at J, leaving 17 bases unmatched. For the CDR3, the DNA is TGTGCCAGTAGTAGGAGACAGGGAGGTGGAAATATTGATGGCTACACCTTC. This sequence encodes CASSRRQGGGNIDGYTF.

This clone was counted a few times. The J gene is TRBJ2-2, the V gene TRBV9; no clear D. Germline CDR1 reads SGDLS; CDR2 reads YYNGEE. V lost 3 bases and J 1 base, leaving 13 bases between the germline ends. The CDR3 is 16 residues long. CDR3 sequence: CASSDPRVGNTGELFF. CDR3 sequence (DNA): TGTGCCAGCAGCGACCCAAGAGTTGGGAACACCGGGGAGCTGTTTTTT.

The chain links TRBV28 to TRBJ1-2; the match to TRBD1 covers 8 bases. CDR1 and CDR2 from the germline V gene are MDHEN and SYDVKM. V was pared by 3 bases and J by 0 bases, with 0 bases of the junction left unmatched. The CDR3 runs to 14 residues. The CDR3 loop is CASSLDRANYGYTF. For the CDR3, the DNA is TGTGCCAGCAGTTTGGACAGGGCTAACTATGGCTACACCTTC.

This chain links TRBV4-1 with TRBJ1-1; D unresolved. The CDR3 sequence is 15 residues long. With 3 bases removed from V and 11 bases from J, the gap between germline ends came to 22 bases. Germline lookup yields CDR1 MGHRA and CDR2 YSYEKL. The CDR3 DNA sequence: TGCGCCAGCAGCCATTATAATACAGAGCCGGTGGCCGCTTTCTTT. Translation: CASSHYNTEPVAAFF.

The rearrangement links TRBV4-3 to TRBJ2-7; TRBD1 matches 7 bases. V lost 4 bases and J lost 0; bases outside the gene matches: 6. This CDR3 contains 15 residues. CDR1 and CDR2 (germline): LGHNA, YSLEER. CDR3 bases: TGCGCCAGCAGCCCTGACAGGGAGAGCTCCTACGAGCAGTACTTC. This codes for CASSPDRESSYEQYF.

The chain has TRBV18 and TRBJ2-5; 15 bases map to TRBD2. J was trimmed by 5 bases and V by 5 bases; bases with no gene match: 12. The CDR3 covers 18 residues. From germline, CDR1 is KGHSH and CDR2 LQKENI. CDR3 region: CASSGGTSGRRSWETQYF. The CDR3 DNA reads as TGTGCCAGCTCAGGAGGGACTAGCGGGAGGCGGTCTTGGGAGACCCAGTACTTC.

The rearrangement links TRBV6-1 to TRBJ2-3; tentatively, D is TRBD1 (5 bases). With 2 bases removed from V and 4 bases from J, the gap between germline ends came to 7 bases. The CDR3 loop spans 13 amino acids. Germline CDR1 MNHNS, CDR2 SASEGT. CDR3 sequence reads: CASSEQGADTQYF. The CDR3 nucleotides are TGTGCCAGCAGTGAACAGGGTGCAGATACGCAGTATTTT.

For the CDR3, the DNA is TGTGCCAGCAGCTTAAGGGCGGGGATAACCGGGGAGCTGTTTTTT. It is translated as CASSLRAGITGELFF. The V call is TRBV7-3, the J call TRBJ2-2, with a possible D match to TRBD2 (6 bases). Germline CDR1 SGHTA, CDR2 FQGTGA. This CDR3 contains 15 residues. V lost 1 base to trimming and J lost 5 bases, with 11 bases between them.

Worth noting for this clone: Distinct nucleotide sequences in the sample also encode this CDR3. J is TRBJ2-2 and V is TRBV30; 9 bases are a match to TRBD1. CDR3 length equals 15 residues. Looked up from germline, CDR1 is GTSNPN and CDR2 is SVGIG (reference sequence). J gave up 4 bases and V 0 bases, and 3 bases lay outside the gene matches. CDR3 in DNA: TGTGCCTGGAGTGTAGGGACAGGGCTCACCGGGGAGCTGTTTTTT. Translating gives CAWSVGTGLTGELFF. The full variable domain, with the rest looked up from reference TRBV30 and TRBJ2-2, is SQTIHQWPATLVQPVGSPLSLECTVEGTSNPNLYWYRQAAGRGLQLLFYSVGIGQISSEVPQNLSASRPQDRQFILSSKKLLLSDSGFYLCAWSVGTGLTGELFFGEGSRLTVL.

The V gene is TRBV6-1, the J gene TRBJ1-6; D is unresolved. Germline V gene sequence: CDR1 MNHNS, CDR2 SASEGT. The V end lost 5 bases, the J end lost 9 bases, and 17 bases lay between the germline ends. CDR3 size: 15 residues. The CDR3 loop is CASSLTSLTASPLHF. CDR3 in DNA: TGTGCCAGCAGTCTCACATCTCTCACAGCTTCACCCCTCCACTTT.

The V and J genes are TRBV21-1 and TRBJ2-5; TRBD1, the D gene given by the table, was not confirmed from the DNA. TRBV21-1 is reported as a pseudogene. This CDR3 spans 18 amino acids. CDR3 nucleotides: TGTGCCAGCAGCGCTATCGACAGGGGGCGGGTGAGGAAAGAGACCCAGTACTTC. Residues: CASSAIDRGRVRKETQYF.

This chain links TRBV5-4 with TRBJ1-1; D not resolved. Trimming shortened V by 4 bases and J by 4 bases, and 17 bases separated the two germline ends. Germline-derived CDR1 and CDR2 are SGHNT and YYREEE (reference sequence). This CDR3 is 15 amino acids long. CDR3 sequence: CASSLASSLATEAFF. Written as DNA, the CDR3 is TGTGCCAGCAGCCTGGCATCGTCGCTGGCCACTGAAGCTTTCTTT. The full variable domain, with the rest looked up from reference TRBV5-4 and TRBJ1-1, is ETGVTQSPTHLIKTRGQQVTLRCSSQSGHNTVSWYQQALGQGPQFIFQYYREEENGRGNFPPRFSGLQFPNYSSELNVNALELDDSALYLCASSLASSLATEAFFGQGTRLTVV.

The genes are TRBV5-1 and TRBJ1-3, with no clear D. Trimming took 4 bases from V and 2 from J, leaving 10 bases between them. Germline CDR1 SGHRS, CDR2 YFSETQ. This CDR3 region has 14 residues. The CDR3 region is CASSPGTPGNTIYF. Written as DNA, the CDR3 is TGCGCCAGCAGCCCCGGAACGCCTGGAAACACCATATATTTT.

This chain uses TRBV20-1 with TRBJ1-1; D perhaps matches TRBD1 (5 bases). Germline V gene lookup returns CDR1 DFQATT and CDR2 SNEGSKA (reference sequence). This CDR3 contains 11 residues. Trimming cost V 3 bases and J 12 bases, with 14 bases left between them. DNA of the CDR3: TGCAGTGCTAGCCGAGGGGAGGAAACTTTCTTT. This sequence encodes CSASRGEETFF.

The rearrangement uses TRBV5-1 and TRBJ2-6; a weak D match, TRBD2 (5 bases). The CDR3 totals 16 residues. V was pared by 3 bases and J by 1 base, with 11 bases between. CDR1 SGHRS and CDR2 YFSETQ come from the germline V gene. CDR3 DNA sequence: TGCGCCAGCAGCTCCTTCCCGGGGTCTGGGGCCAACGTCCTGACTTTC. It specifies CASSSFPGSGANVLTF.

This chain links TRBV9 with TRBJ1-1, with D unclear. Germline-derived CDR1 and CDR2 are SGDLS and YYNGEE. V lost 5 bases and J lost 1, with 9 bases in between. This CDR3 spans 13 amino acids. CDR3 sequence reads: CASSGATNTEAFF. CDR3 bases: TGTGCCAGCAGTGGCGCGACGAACACTGAAGCTTTCTTT.

The genes are TRBV6-1 and TRBJ2-7; TRBD1 might be the D (6 bases). V was pared by 6 bases and J by 2 bases, with 17 bases between. This CDR3 is built from 15 residues. Per germline, CDR1 MNHNS and CDR2 SASEGT. The CDR3 protein is CASSLDRTGAYEQYF. Here the CDR3 DNA reads TGTGCCAGCAGCCTAGACAGGACCGGAGCCTACGAGCAGTACTTC.

The rearrangement joins TRBV19 to TRBJ2-3; D assignment may be TRBD1 or TRBD2 (5 bases each). The CDR3 has 13 amino acids. Germline loops: CDR1 LNHDA, CDR2 SQIVND (reference sequence). The V end lost 4 bases, the J end lost 3 bases, and 8 bases lay between the germline ends. The CDR3 DNA reads as TGTGCCAGTAGTAAGGGACCTACAGATACGCAGTATTTT. This sequence encodes CASSKGPTDTQYF. The variable domain in full, completed from reference TRBV19 and TRBJ2-3, reads DGGITQSPKYLFRKEGQNVTLSCEQNLNHDAMYWYRQDPGQGLRLIYYSQIVNDFQKGDIAEGYSVSREKKESFPLTVTSAQKNPTAFYLCASSKGPTDTQYFGPGTRLTVL.

V and J are TRBV27 and TRBJ2-3; tentatively, D is TRBD1 or TRBD2 (8 bases each). Per the germline V gene, CDR1 is MNHEY and CDR2 is SMNVEV (reference sequence). V lost 4 bases and J 4 bases, leaving 27 bases between the germline ends. The CDR3 is 19 amino acids. The CDR3 DNA sequence: TGTGCCAGCAGTTCGCAGGTCTCAGGGGGCAGCGGGAGTGCAGATACGCAGTATTTT. It is translated as CASSSQVSGGSGSADTQYF.

In DNA, the CDR3 is TGCGCCAGCAGCCTCAACCACCAAACCTTGGGGGAGACCCAGTACTTC. Amino acids: CASSLNHQTLGETQYF. The chain recombines TRBV5-1 with TRBJ2-5; D is unresolved. V lost 4 bases and J lost 5, with 21 bases in between. Germline values: CDR1 SGHRS, CDR2 YFSETQ. CDR3 length: 16 amino acids.

The rearrangement joins TRBV6-1 to TRBJ1-2; no clear D. Germline V gene data show CDR1 as MNHNS and CDR2 as SASEGT. V lost 1 base and J 5 bases, leaving 8 bases between the germline ends. The CDR3 length is 13 residues. The CDR3 DNA sequence: TGTGCCAGCAGTGAAGGGCGCTTTTATGGCTACACCTTC. It yields the protein CASSEGRFYGYTF.

The gene calls are TRBV29-1 and TRBJ2-7; 8 bases are shared with TRBD1. The trim removed 4 bases at V and 2 bases at J, leaving 10 bases unmatched. The CDR3 sequence is 15 residues long. Germline loops: CDR1 SQVTM, CDR2 ANQGSEA. CDR3 sequence reads: CSVGSGTGHPYEQYF. In DNA form, the CDR3 reads TGCAGCGTTGGGTCCGGGACAGGACATCCCTACGAGCAGTACTTC.

The gene calls are TRBV18 and TRBJ2-1; 7 nucleotides agree with TRBD1. This CDR3 contains 13 residues. The ends lost 4 bases at V and 11 bases at J; junction bases unmatched: 8. Germline loops: CDR1 KGHSH, CDR2 LQKENI. The CDR3 nucleotides are TGTGCCAGCTCACGGGACAGTCTTTCAAAGCAGTTCTTC. Translating it yields CASSRDSLSKQFF. Filled out from reference TRBV18 and TRBJ2-1, the complete variable domain reads NAGVMQNPRHLVRRRGQEARLRCSPMKGHSHVYWYRQLPEEGLKFMVYLQKENIIDESGMPKERFSAEFPKEGPSILRIQQVVRGDSAAYFCASSRDSLSKQFFGPGTRLTVL.

The rearrangement links TRBV5-1 to TRBJ2-7, with a possible D match to TRBD2 (6 bases). There are 12 residues in the CDR3. Trimming took off 4 bases at V and 2 bases at J, with 7 bases between the two ends. The germline CDR1 and CDR2 sequences are SGHRS and YFSETQ. Here the CDR3 reads CASSRGTYEQYF. CDR3 nucleotide sequence: TGCGCCAGCAGCCGGGGGACCTACGAGCAGTACTTC.

About this clone: Relative to the germline gene, one junction end is altered; a read error may explain this. The V call is TRBV7-2, the J call TRBJ2-2; D possibly uses TRBD1 or TRBD2 (6 bases each). Germline loops: CDR1 SGHTA, CDR2 FQGNSA. The CDR3 has 15 amino acids. CDR3 protein: CASTLLTGAEGELFF. In DNA form, the CDR3 reads TGTGCCAGCACCTTACTTACGGGGGCCGAGGGGGAGCTGTTTTTT.

This clone was observed a few times. The V gene is TRBV7-3, the J gene TRBJ1-2; the match to TRBD1 covers 8 bases. Germline assignment: CDR1 SGHTA and CDR2 FQGTGA. Trimming cost V 6 bases and J 5 bases; bases outside gene matches: 14. This CDR3 spans 16 amino acids. CDR3 DNA sequence: TGTGCCAGCAGTATCGAACCGGGACAGGCATTTTATGGCTACACCTTC. Translating it yields CASSIEPGQAFYGYTF.

This chain uses TRBV7-2 with TRBJ2-1; no firm D call. CDR3 length equals 12 residues. V was trimmed by 5 bases and J by 9 bases, leaving 11 bases between them. Germline-derived CDR1 and CDR2 are SGHTA and FQGNSA. The CDR3 coding sequence is TGTGCCAGCAGCACCCGGAATGCTGAGCAGTTCTTC. This sequence encodes CASSTRNAEQFF.